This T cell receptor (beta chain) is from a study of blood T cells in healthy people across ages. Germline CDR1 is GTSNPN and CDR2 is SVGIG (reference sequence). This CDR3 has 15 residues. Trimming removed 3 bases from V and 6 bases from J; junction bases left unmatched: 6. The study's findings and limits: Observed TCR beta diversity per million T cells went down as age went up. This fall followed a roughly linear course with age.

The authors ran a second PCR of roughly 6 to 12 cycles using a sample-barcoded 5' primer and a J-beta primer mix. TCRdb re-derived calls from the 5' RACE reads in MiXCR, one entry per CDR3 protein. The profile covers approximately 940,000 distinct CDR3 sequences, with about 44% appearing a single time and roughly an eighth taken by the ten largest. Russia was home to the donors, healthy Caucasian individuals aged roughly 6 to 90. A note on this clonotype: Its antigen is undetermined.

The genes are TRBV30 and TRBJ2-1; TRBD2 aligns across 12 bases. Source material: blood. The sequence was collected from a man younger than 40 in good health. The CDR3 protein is CAWSRLAGEINEQFF. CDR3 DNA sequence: TGTGCCTGGAGCAGACTAGCGGGAGAAATCAATGAGCAGTTCTTC.